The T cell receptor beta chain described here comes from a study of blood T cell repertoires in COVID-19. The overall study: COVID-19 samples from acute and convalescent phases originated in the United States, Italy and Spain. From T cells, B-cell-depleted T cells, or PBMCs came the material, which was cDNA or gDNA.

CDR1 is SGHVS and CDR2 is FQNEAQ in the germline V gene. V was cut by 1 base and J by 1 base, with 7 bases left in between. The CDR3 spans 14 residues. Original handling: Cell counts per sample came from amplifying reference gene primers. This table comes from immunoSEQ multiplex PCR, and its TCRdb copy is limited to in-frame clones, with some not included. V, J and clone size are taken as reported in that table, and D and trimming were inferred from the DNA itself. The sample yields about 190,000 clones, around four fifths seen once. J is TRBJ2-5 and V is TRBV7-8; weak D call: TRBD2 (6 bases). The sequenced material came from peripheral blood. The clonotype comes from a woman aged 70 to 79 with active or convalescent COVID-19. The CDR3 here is CASSLGLVQETQYF. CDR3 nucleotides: TGTGCCAGCAGCTTAGGACTAGTCCAAGAGACCCAGTACTTC.